This T cell receptor (beta chain) was observed in a study of cytomegalovirus exposure and HLA in healthy donors. Overall study results and limits: Beyond CMV serostatus, there was no information to go on about immune exposure. DRB1 showed the most TCR associations and HLA-C the fewest in a later analysis, as rates varied by HLA locus.

Trimming left V 6 bases short and J 9 bases short, with 14 bases between. This CDR3 has 13 residues. Germline loops: CDR1 MNHEY, CDR2 SVGAGI. This clone has only a few counts. The antigen is undetermined. Everyone who donated was a healthy bone marrow donor. The study ran its PCR with 60 Vbeta and 13 Jbeta primers. Profiling relied on immunoSEQ multiplex PCR, and the TCRdb table lists in-frame clones only, not all of them. The sample lists 100,000 to 120,000 clones; roughly an eighth were seen once. The TCR comes from a man aged 35 to 55 in good health and CMV-seropositive. The specimen sequenced was PBMCs. The J gene is TRBJ2-2, the V gene TRBV6-5; tentative D call: TRBD1 (6 bases). CDR3 coding DNA: TGTGCCAGCAGAGAACAGGGTTTTAGGGAGCTGTTTTTT. Residues: CASREQGFRELFF.